The rows below give T cell receptor beta chains drawn from one sample of a study of Graves' ophthalmopathy and Graves' hyperthyroidism. One entry per CDR3 protein, called by TCRdb with MiXCR from the multiplex PCR reads. The sample lists about 600,000 distinct CDR3 sequences, just under 40% occurring once. The sample taken for sequencing was peripheral blood or thyroid tissue (not recorded which). The receptors derive from an adult man with Graves' hyperthyroidism. Each CDR3 is given with its conserved first and last residue. Each record gives: D gene, V gene, clone size, J gene, CDR3 protein, CDR3 DNA. D genes are given only for firm matches. The size entry is marked missing in some rows and otherwise reads once, few, many or a size class.

-	TRBV7-9	many	TRBJ2-5	CASSLGPGGGETQYF	TGTGCCAGCAGCTTAGGACCAGGGGGAGGAGAGACCCAGTACTTC
TRBD1	TRBV12-3/TRBV12-4	few	TRBJ2-2	CASDRGAGELFF	TGTGCCAGCGACAGGGGGGCCGGGGAGCTGTTTTTT
-	TRBV7-9	-	TRBJ1-4	CASSLVLAERTGEKLFF	TGTGCCAGCAGCTTAGTCCTTGCCGAGCGAACGGGCGAAAAACTGTTTTTT
-	TRBV7-8	many	TRBJ1-1	CASSLSKQVGANTEAFF	TGTGCCAGCAGCTTATCTAAACAGGTCGGCGCGAACACTGAAGCTTTCTTT
-	TRBV19	many	TRBJ2-6	CASRLAESGANVLTF	TGTGCCAGTAGGCTGGCGGAATCTGGGGCCAACGTCCTGACTTTC
-	TRBV15	-	TRBJ1-2	CATSSEGPGGRHGYTF	TGTGCCACCAGCAGTGAAGGGCCTGGGGGCAGACATGGCTACACCTTC
TRBD1	TRBV25-1	-	TRBJ2-7	CASIPGQGAEQYF	TGTGCCAGCATCCCGGGACAGGGGGCCGAGCAGTACTTC
TRBD2	TRBV20-1	many	TRBJ2-5	CSARVRGGARETQYF	TGCAGTGCTAGAGTTCGCGGGGGGGCCCGGGAGACCCAGTACTTC
-	TRBV5-5	many	TRBJ2-7	CASSLTHQGPKGEQYF	TGTGCCAGCAGCTTGACTCATCAGGGACCTAAGGGCGAGCAGTACTTC
TRBD2	TRBV7-3	-	TRBJ2-2	CASSLGRTSGHTNTGELFF	TGTGCCAGCAGCTTAGGAAGGACTAGCGGTCACACGAACACCGGGGAGCTGTTTTTT
-	TRBV3-1	many	TRBJ2-7	CASSPYQGSYEQYF	TGTGCCAGCAGCCCCTATCAGGGCTCCTACGAGCAGTACTTC
-	TRBV11-2	many	TRBJ2-7	CASSTQVSYEQYF	TGTGCCAGCAGCACACAGGTTTCCTACGAGCAGTACTTC
-	TRBV25-1	once	TRBJ1-1	CASSARGPLNTEAFF	TGTGCCAGCAGTGCTAGAGGACCGCTGAACACTGAAGCTTTCTTT
TRBD1	TRBV12-3/TRBV12-4	many	TRBJ2-7	CASRPGGLDEQYF	TGTGCCAGCAGGCCAGGGGGCCTGGACGAGCAGTACTTC
-	TRBV5-8	many	TRBJ2-5	CASSLEIQETQYF	TGTGCCAGCAGCCTCGAGATTCAAGAGACCCAGTACTTC
-	TRBV11-2	many	TRBJ2-7	CASSLVGAGDPYEQYF	TGTGCCAGCAGCTTAGTTGGGGCAGGGGATCCCTACGAGCAGTACTTC
TRBD2	TRBV25-1	once	TRBJ2-7	CASSEMDGRAYEQYF	TGTGCCAGCAGTGAAATGGACGGGAGGGCGTACGAGCAGTACTTC
-	TRBV30	few	TRBJ1-3	CAWSGAPQSRAGGNTIYF	TGTGCCTGGAGTGGAGCCCCCCAGTCAAGGGCAGGAGGAAACACCATATATTTT
TRBD1	TRBV2	-	TRBJ2-5	CASNVGRGHQPQYF	TGTGCCAGCAACGTGGGCAGGGGGCATCAGCCCCAGTACTTC
-	TRBV10-3	many	TRBJ2-5	CAISELGRETQYF	TGTGCCATCAGTGAGCTAGGGAGGGAGACCCAGTACTTC
TRBD2	TRBV7-9	-	TRBJ2-1	CASSTQREGYEQFF	TGTGCCAGCAGCACCCAGCGGGAGGGCTATGAGCAGTTCTTC
TRBD1	TRBV7-6	many	TRBJ2-2	CASSSYRGPGELFF	TGTGCCAGCAGCTCCTACAGGGGCCCCGGGGAGCTGTTTTTT
-	TRBV7-6	once	TRBJ2-1	CASSLQGMSGEQFF	TGTGCCAGCAGCTTACAGGGAATGTCGGGTGAGCAGTTCTTC
-	TRBV6-2/TRBV6-3	many	TRBJ1-2	CASSYVGEYGYTF	TGTGCCAGCAGTTACGTAGGGGAGTATGGCTACACCTTC
-	TRBV9	-	TRBJ1-3	CASSVAWERGTNTIYF	TGTGCCAGCAGCGTAGCGTGGGAGCGGGGTACGAACACCATATATTTT
TRBD1	TRBV2	-	TRBJ1-2	CASGQGYTEANYGYTF	TGTGCCAGCGGACAGGGGTACACTGAAGCTAACTATGGCTACACCTTC
-	TRBV13	few	TRBJ2-2	CASSLRLSGELFF	TGTGCCAGCAGCTTAAGGCTCAGCGGGGAGCTGTTTTTT
TRBD1	TRBV5-8	many	TRBJ2-5	CASSSVPTGVQETQYF	TGTGCCAGCAGCTCTGTGCCTACAGGGGTGCAAGAGACCCAGTACTTC
-	TRBV5-1	-	TRBJ1-1	CASSLLTGTLGEAFF	TGCGCCAGCAGCTTGCTAACCGGGACACTCGGTGAAGCTTTCTTT
-	TRBV29-1	few	TRBJ2-1	CSVALPGSYNEQFF	TGCAGCGTTGCGCTGCCCGGCTCCTACAATGAGCAGTTCTTC
TRBD1	TRBV20-1	-	TRBJ1-6	CSLPDRGPNSPLHF	TGCAGTTTACCGGACAGGGGGCCGAATTCACCCCTCCACTTT
TRBD1	TRBV12-3/TRBV12-4	-	TRBJ2-3	CASSPRTGVLINTQYF	TGTGCCAGCAGTCCTCGGACAGGGGTTCTAATAAATACGCAGTATTTT
TRBD2	TRBV5-4	many	TRBJ2-7	CASSLDPSGRRNEQYF	TGTGCCAGCAGCTTGGACCCCAGCGGGAGGAGGAACGAGCAGTACTTC
-	TRBV10-3	-	TRBJ1-1	CAISEGQGRNTEAFF	TGTGCCATCAGTGAGGGGCAGGGGAGGAACACTGAAGCTTTCTTT
-	TRBV4-1	many	TRBJ2-7	CASSQVTGAEQYF	TGCGCCAGCAGCCAAGTGACTGGGGCCGAGCAGTACTTC
-	TRBV5-1	-	TRBJ2-5	CASSQNVQETQYF	TGCGCCAGCAGCCAAAACGTCCAAGAGACCCAGTACTTC
TRBD2	TRBV24-1	-	TRBJ2-5	CATSDSGTSGMGTQYF	TGTGCCACCAGTGACTCCGGGACTAGCGGGATGGGGACCCAGTACTTC
-	TRBV7-9	-	TRBJ1-2	CASSREYTGGDTF	TGTGCCAGCAGCCGGGAATACACAGGAGGTGACACCTTC